A single sample is the source of the 28 T cell receptor beta chains below, sequenced in a study of blood T cell repertoires in COVID-19. Sequencing used immunoSEQ multiplex PCR; TCRdb keeps in-frame clones, though not all of them. The sample shows about 250,000 clones, nearly 90% of them seen only once. Sequenced input: peripheral blood. Source of these receptors: a woman aged 55-75 years with COVID-19, enrolled during active disease.

The chain employs TRBV6-5 and TRBJ2-2, with 8 bases lining up with TRBD1. Germline V gene sequence: CDR1 MNHEY, CDR2 SVGAGI. The CDR3 is 15 amino acids. Germline trimming cut 3 bases from V and 4 bases from J; bases unmatched to any gene: 4. For the CDR3, the DNA is TGTGCCAGCAGTTATAGGACAGGGCTCACCGGGGAGCTGTTTTTT. It yields the protein CASSYRTGLTGELFF.

V usage is TRBV20-1 and J usage is TRBJ2-5; no firm D call. Trimming took 7 bases from V and 7 from J, leaving 10 bases between them. The CDR3 loop spans 10 amino acids. Looked up from germline, CDR1 is DFQATT and CDR2 is SNEGSKA (reference sequence). Written as DNA, the CDR3 is TGCAGTGTCAAGACGGGGACCCAGTACTTC. Protein product: CSVKTGTQYF.

The rearrangement uses TRBV7-8 and TRBJ1-5; 7 nucleotides align to TRBD1. After removal of 5 bases from V and 6 bases from J, the junction contained 7 bases not matched to a gene. This CDR3 region has 14 residues. CDR1 is SGHVS, CDR2 FQNEAQ, per germline. The CDR3 coding sequence is TGTGCCAGCAGCCCTATACAGGGGTCTCAGCCCCAGCATTTT. Its translation: CASSPIQGSQPQHF.

This rearrangement joins TRBV9 to TRBJ1-1; TRBD1 agrees at 9 bases. The CDR3 is 19 amino acids. CDR1 is SGDLS and CDR2 is YYNGEE in the germline V gene. The J segment lost 4 bases and the V segment lost 3 bases, leaving 19 bases of the junction unmatched. CDR3 protein: CASSGARTGDRGLTTEAFF. The CDR3 bases are TGTGCCAGCAGCGGAGCCCGGACAGGGGACAGAGGTTTGACCACTGAAGCTTTCTTT.

This rearrangement joins TRBV7-3 to TRBJ2-1; 8 bases are a match to TRBD1. V trimming: 5 bases; J trimming: 2 bases; junction bases outside the gene matches: 5. Looked up from germline, CDR1 is SGHTA and CDR2 is FQGTGA. The CDR3 totals 15 residues. CDR3 amino acids: CASSPDRGAYNEQFF. In DNA, the CDR3 is TGTGCCAGCAGCCCTGACAGGGGTGCCTACAATGAGCAGTTCTTC.

The gene calls are TRBV4-3 and TRBJ1-1; 8 positions agree with TRBD1. This CDR3 is built from 18 residues. CDR1 LGHNA and CDR2 YSLEER come from the germline V gene. V dropped 5 bases and J dropped 0; count of bases not matched to a gene: 14. The CDR3 DNA is TGCGCCAGCAGCGCACATATTGCAGGGGGCCCCATGAACACTGAAGCTTTCTTT. Its protein product is CASSAHIAGGPMNTEAFF.

J is TRBJ1-2 and V is TRBV7-2; 9 bases match TRBD1. CDR1 SGHTA and CDR2 FQGNSA come from the germline V gene. Unmatched junction bases numbered 8, after V lost 5 bases and J lost 7 bases. The CDR3 spans 14 residues. CDR3 nucleotide sequence: TGTGCCAGCAGCGAAAGGACAGGGGCCCTTGGCTACACCTTC. Protein: CASSERTGALGYTF.

In DNA form, the CDR3 reads TGTGCCATCAGTGAGTCAGCCGGGGTACCCTACAATGAGCAGTTCTTC. Translation: CAISESAGVPYNEQFF. The chain employs TRBV10-3 and TRBJ2-1; maybe TRBD2 (5 bases). The CDR3 has 16 residues. The germline V gene encodes CDR1 ENHRY and CDR2 SYGVKD. With 0 bases removed from V and 2 bases from J, the gap between germline ends came to 11 bases.

This CDR3 reads CASSELAGGETQYF. The DNA for the CDR3 is TGTGCCAGCAGTGAACTAGCGGGGGGAGAGACCCAGTACTTC. The chain joins TRBV6-4 to TRBJ2-5; 12 positions match TRBD2. CDR3 length: 14 amino acids. From germline, CDR1 is MRHNA and CDR2 SNTAGT. V was clipped by 3 bases and J by 4 bases; unmatched bases: 0.

The rearrangement uses TRBV4-1 and TRBJ2-1; 7 bases agree with TRBD1. Trimming at V came to 2 bases and at J to 6 bases, leaving 4 bases not matched to a gene. Germline values: CDR1 MGHRA, CDR2 YSYEKL. CDR3 length: 14 residues. The CDR3 DNA reads TGCGCCAGCAGCCAATACGACAGGGTCAATGAGCAGTTCTTC. This translates into CASSQYDRVNEQFF.

The chain couples TRBV20-1 to TRBJ1-2; D is unresolved. The CDR3 runs 11 residues. CDR1 is DFQATT, CDR2 SNEGSKA, per germline (reference sequence). This chain's CDR3 is CTPGGYYGYTF. In DNA, the CDR3 is TGCACCCCCGGTGGTTACTATGGCTACACCTTC.

Only one count was recorded for this clone. V and J are TRBV7-2 and TRBJ1-2; 7 bases are shared with TRBD1. Trimming removed 2 bases from V and 7 bases from J; junction bases left unmatched: 7. This CDR3 is 14 amino acids long. The germline CDR1 and CDR2 sequences are SGHTA and FQGNSA. In DNA, the CDR3 is TGTGCCAGCAGCTTAACGACAGGGCGTGGTGGCTACACCTTC. Translated, it gives CASSLTTGRGGYTF. The complete variable domain, with remaining parts taken from reference TRBV7-2 and TRBJ1-2, reads GAGVSQSPSNKVTEKGKDVELRCDPISGHTALYWYRQSLGQGLEFLIYFQGNSAPDKSGLPSDRFSAERTGGSVSTLTIQRTQQEDSAVYLCASSLTTGRGGYTFGSGTRLTVV.

The rearrangement uses TRBV7-2 and TRBJ2-6, with 7 bases identical to TRBD2. Germline V lookup: CDR1 SGHTA, CDR2 FQGNSA. The CDR3 length is 17 residues. After removal of 1 base from V and 0 bases from J, the junction contained 3 bases not matched to a gene. Written as DNA, the CDR3 is TGTGCCAGCAGCTTAGGGGAGGGGTACTCTGGGGCCAACGTCCTGACTTTC. Translation: CASSLGEGYSGANVLTF. Based on the CDR3 plus reference TRBV7-2 and TRBJ2-6, the full variable domain is GAGVSQSPSNKVTEKGKDVELRCDPISGHTALYWYRQSLGQGLEFLIYFQGNSAPDKSGLPSDRFSAERTGGSVSTLTIQRTQQEDSAVYLCASSLGEGYSGANVLTFGAGSRLTVL.

This clone was seen just once. This chain joins TRBV5-4 and TRBJ1-1; no reliable D call. Trimming shortened V by 1 base and J by 1 base, and 11 bases separated the two germline ends. The V gene's germline CDR1 is SGHNT and CDR2 YYREEE (reference sequence). This CDR3 spans 15 amino acids. This CDR3 reads CASSLSTAPNTEAFF. The CDR3 DNA sequence: TGTGCCAGCAGCTTGTCTACAGCTCCGAACACTGAAGCTTTCTTT.

The chain employs TRBV6-5 and TRBJ1-1; 9 nucleotides align to TRBD1. The V gene's germline CDR1 is MNHEY and CDR2 SVGAGI. The junction had 5 bases not matched to a gene; V was cut back by 4 bases and J by 5 bases. This CDR3 has 14 amino acids. This CDR3 reads CASSSHRGLTEAFF. CDR3 sequence (DNA): TGTGCCAGCAGTTCACACAGGGGGCTGACTGAAGCTTTCTTT.

The chain couples TRBV4-3 to TRBJ2-1, with a tentative D call TRBD1 (5 bases). Germline CDR1 reads LGHNA; CDR2 reads YSLEER. Trimming pared 3 bases from V and 0 bases from J, leaving 9 bases between. This CDR3 has 15 residues. The CDR3 loop is CASSQTESSYNEQFF. CDR3 in DNA: TGCGCCAGCAGCCAGACAGAGAGCTCCTACAATGAGCAGTTCTTC.

V is TRBV11-2 and J is TRBJ2-7; 10 bases are a match to TRBD1. CDR1 and CDR2 from the germline V gene are SGHAT and FQNNGV. The CDR3 is 15 amino acids. V lost 2 bases and J lost 3; bases outside the gene matches: 4. The CDR3 loop is CASSLWDRGLYEQYF. The DNA of the CDR3 is TGTGCCAGCAGCTTATGGGACAGGGGCCTCTACGAGCAGTACTTC.

The V call is TRBV5-4, the J call TRBJ1-1; 7 bases align to TRBD1. CDR1 and CDR2 from the germline V gene are SGHNT and YYREEE (reference sequence). This CDR3 contains 15 residues. The J segment lost 3 bases and the V segment lost 2 bases, leaving 7 bases of the junction unmatched. For the CDR3, the DNA is TGTGCCAGCAGCTTAGGGGGCGGAGGGGACACTGAAGCTTTCTTT. It specifies CASSLGGGGDTEAFF.

In DNA form, the CDR3 reads TGTGCCAGCAGAGCGCCTAGTTCCGGGGAGCTGTTTTTT. Translation gives CASRAPSSGELFF. This chain joins TRBV4-2 and TRBJ2-2, with no clear D. This CDR3 has 13 residues. V lost 6 bases and J 6 bases, leaving 11 bases between the germline ends. From germline, CDR1 is LGHNA and CDR2 YNFKEQ.

The CDR3 loop reads CASSLGQSYGYTF. As DNA, the CDR3 is TGTGCCAGCAGCCTCGGACAGTCCTATGGCTACACCTTC. The chain joins TRBV5-6 to TRBJ1-2, with D perhaps TRBD1 (6 bases). V was shortened by 4 bases and J by 4 bases, with 11 bases between the two germline ends. This CDR3 has 13 amino acids. CDR1 and CDR2 (germline): SGHDT, YYEEEE.

The CDR3 spells CASSFSLEETQYF. The CDR3 DNA reads as TGTGCCAGCAGCTTTAGTCTGGAAGAGACCCAGTACTTC. This rearrangement joins TRBV7-9 to TRBJ2-5; no definite D call. Trimming took 3 bases from V and 3 from J, leaving 8 bases between them. CDR1 is SEHNR and CDR2 is FQNEAQ in the germline V gene (reference sequence). This CDR3 region has 13 residues.

The genes are TRBV30 and TRBJ1-1; TRBD1 agrees at 10 bases. J gave up 5 bases and V 2 bases, and 5 bases lay outside the gene matches. Germline V gene sequence: CDR1 GTSNPN, CDR2 SVGIG (reference sequence). This CDR3 comprises 14 residues. CDR3 sequence: CAWSTGQGSTEAFF. The CDR3 DNA reads TGTGCCTGGAGTACGGGACAGGGGAGTACTGAAGCTTTCTTT.

The gene calls are TRBV25-1 and TRBJ1-2; 7 bases agree with TRBD1. Germline V CDR1 and CDR2: MGHDK, SYGVNS. The trim removed 1 base at V and 7 bases at J, leaving 12 bases unmatched. CDR3 length equals 16 residues. The CDR3 region is CASSEFGTARAGGYTF. CDR3 coding DNA: TGTGCCAGCAGTGAATTTGGGACAGCCCGGGCCGGTGGCTACACCTTC.

On this clone: Other DNA sequences in the same sample also yield this CDR3. The rearrangement uses TRBV6-5 and TRBJ1-2, with D tentatively TRBD1 (6 bases). There are 13 residues in the CDR3. The V gene lost 0 bases and the J gene lost 4 bases, with 6 bases spanning the gap. Germline CDR1 and CDR2: MNHEY and SVGAGI. The CDR3 protein is CASSYSGGYGYTF. The CDR3, as DNA: TGTGCCAGCAGTTACTCAGGGGGCTATGGCTACACCTTC.

The rearrangement uses TRBV21-1 and TRBJ1-1; the D segment call TRBD1 is taken from the table without a DNA check. TRBV21-1 constitutes a pseudogene. CDR3 length: 12 residues. The CDR3 bases are TGTGCCATCCGGACAGGAAGGACTGAAGCTTTCTTT. This encodes CAIRTGRTEAFF.

The J gene is TRBJ2-1, the V gene TRBV20-1, with D unclear. The germline CDR1 and CDR2 sequences are DFQATT and SNEGSKA (reference sequence). This CDR3 spans 11 amino acids. Between the trimmed V and J ends, which lost 5 bases and 6 bases, there was a span of 8 bases. CDR3: CSAGAGNEQFF. The CDR3 nucleotides read TGCAGTGCTGGAGCCGGCAATGAGCAGTTCTTC.

This chain links TRBV7-8 with TRBJ2-2; 8 bases map to TRBD1. Germline V gene data show CDR1 as SGHVS and CDR2 as FQNEAQ. This CDR3 spans 15 amino acids. With V trimmed by 3 bases and J by 4 bases, 4 bases remained unmatched. This CDR3 is CASSLDRVGTGELFF. The CDR3 DNA reads TGTGCCAGCAGCTTGGACAGGGTGGGCACCGGGGAGCTGTTTTTT.

The V and J genes are TRBV11-2 and TRBJ1-1; no definite D call. CDR3 length: 14 residues. V lost 5 bases, J lost 0 bases, and 10 bases lay in between. Germline values: CDR1 SGHAT, CDR2 FQNNGV. CDR3 in amino acids: CASSVTDMNTEAFF. CDR3 bases: TGTGCCAGCAGCGTAACAGATATGAACACTGAAGCTTTCTTT.